These 13 T cell receptor beta chains were all obtained from the same sample, sequenced in a study of naive and memory T cell subsets. Their target antigens are unknown. General study points: Possibly reflecting memory cells re-expressing CD45RA, a few larger clonotypes occurred in naive repertoires, especially CD8.

Two oligonucleotides, mixed equimolar, formed the beta constant-region primer covering TRBC1 and TRBC2. Nested alpha and beta constant-region primers with the SP2 primer drove four PCR rounds on ligated cDNA. TCRdb redid the calling of the UMI-ligation and nested PCR reads with MiXCR, one entry per CDR3 protein. In the table there are approximately 100,000 distinct CDR3 sequences, roughly 15% of which are singletons. Sequencing was done on a sample of naive CD8+ T cells from blood. Receptors were obtained from a human donor in good health.

The rearrangement links TRBV6-2 or TRBV6-3 to TRBJ2-7; weak D call: TRBD1 (6 bases). Trimming pared 2 bases from V and 0 bases from J, leaving 11 bases between. This CDR3 comprises 15 residues. Germline CDR1 is MNHEY and CDR2 is SVGEGT. The CDR3 here is CASSYERGSSYEQYF. The CDR3 nucleotides are TGTGCCAGCAGTTACGAGAGGGGGAGCTCCTACGAGCAGTACTTC.

This clonotype was counted between two and nine times. The rearrangement links TRBV20-1 to TRBJ2-1, with TRBD2 matching over 11 bases. V lost 6 bases, J lost 2 bases, and 6 bases stayed unmatched. Germline-derived CDR1 and CDR2 are DFQATT and SNEGSKA (reference sequence). CDR3 length equals 15 residues. The chain's CDR3 is CSASRLAGTYNEQFF. CDR3 DNA: TGCAGTGCAAGTAGACTAGCGGGAACCTACAATGAGCAGTTCTTC.

This clonotype was counted only a few times. This sequence joins TRBV7-9 and TRBJ2-3, with D possibly matching TRBD1 (5 bases). CDR1 SEHNR and CDR2 FQNEAQ come from the germline V gene (reference sequence). V lost 10 bases and J lost 1, with 18 bases in between. There are 15 residues in the CDR3. In DNA, the CDR3 is TGTGCCACGCCCAAAAACAGGCGAGGCACAGATACGCAGTATTTT. This encodes CATPKNRRGTDTQYF. The whole variable domain, filled in from reference TRBV7-9 and TRBJ2-3, reads DTGVSQNPRHKITKRGQNVTFRCDPISEHNRLYWYRQTLGQGPEFLTYFQNEAQLEKSRLLSDRFSAERPKGSFSTLEIQRTEQGDSAMYLCATPKNRRGTDTQYFGPGTRLTVL.

The sample holds a few counts of this clonotype. V usage is TRBV7-9 and J usage is TRBJ2-7; 9 nucleotides agree with TRBD1. The germline gives CDR1 SEHNR, CDR2 FQNEAQ (reference sequence). J was trimmed by 4 bases and V by 4 bases; bases with no gene match: 5. This CDR3 has 14 residues. The CDR3 coding sequence is TGTGCCAGCAGCTCCGGACAGGGGTTGTACGAGCAGTACTTC. This translates into CASSSGQGLYEQYF.

This clonotype was seen many times. The chain joins TRBV4-3 to TRBJ2-7; 11 nucleotides agree with TRBD2. The CDR3 has 16 residues. Germline V CDR1 and CDR2: LGHNA, YSLEER. Trimming cost V 3 bases and J 3 bases; bases outside gene matches: 7. The CDR3 nucleotides read TGCGCCAGCAGCCAGTTTAGCGGGAGGGCCGTCTACGAGCAGTACTTC. Its protein is CASSQFSGRAVYEQYF.

This clonotype appeared a few times. The J gene is TRBJ1-5, the V gene TRBV12-3 or TRBV12-4, with D possibly being TRBD1 (6 bases). V lost 5 bases and J lost 5, with 16 bases in between. This CDR3 region has 15 residues. The CDR3 loop is CASSTRSGGDQPQHF. CDR3 DNA: TGTGCCAGCAGTACTCGTTCGGGGGGCGATCAGCCCCAGCATTTT.

This CDR3 is CASSVGLAGVGEQFF. CDR3 DNA sequence: TGTGCCAGCAGCGTGGGACTAGCGGGAGTTGGTGAGCAGTTCTTC. The chain uses TRBV13 and TRBJ2-1, with 14 bases lining up with TRBD2. Germline lookup yields CDR1 PRHDT and CDR2 FYEKMQ (reference sequence). V gave up 5 bases and J gave up 9 bases; unmatched junction bases: 6. The length of the CDR3 is 15 residues.

The chain couples TRBV4-3 to TRBJ2-5; 7 nucleotides line up with TRBD2. Germline CDR1 and CDR2: LGHNA and YSLEER. V lost 0 bases, J lost 4 bases, and 5 bases stayed unmatched. The CDR3 contains 15 residues. CDR3 sequence: CASSQDDQRGETQYF. Here the CDR3 DNA reads TGCGCCAGCAGCCAAGATGACCAGCGGGGAGAGACCCAGTACTTC.

V usage is TRBV24-1 and J usage is TRBJ2-1; 9 bases are shared with TRBD2. This CDR3 is 16 amino acids long. J lost 3 bases, V lost 4 bases, and 6 bases had no gene match. Germline-derived CDR1 and CDR2 are KGHDR and SFDVKD. The CDR3 loop reads CATSENSGGHYNEQFF. The CDR3 nucleotides read TGTGCCACCAGTGAAAATAGCGGGGGCCACTACAATGAGCAGTTCTTC.

In this sample, this clonotype turned up many times. The chain joins TRBV9 to TRBJ2-3; D call uncertain. V was pared by 1 base and J by 5 bases, with 5 bases between. The CDR3 consists of 12 residues. CDR1 is SGDLS and CDR2 is YYNGEE in the germline V gene. DNA for the CDR3: TGTGCCAGCAGCGTATCAGGAGATACGCAGTATTTT. Translation: CASSVSGDTQYF.

V and J are TRBV12-3 or TRBV12-4 and TRBJ1-1, with a tentative D call TRBD1 (5 bases). The CDR3 runs 12 residues. With 9 bases removed from V and 6 bases from J, the gap between germline ends came to 14 bases. This CDR3 reads CASEGLGSEAFF. The CDR3 nucleotides read TGTGCCAGTGAGGGGTTGGGGTCTGAAGCTTTCTTT.

The CDR3 bases are TGTGCCAGCAGCCAAGGCGGGGGGGCAGGGGGTCGTGGCTACACCTTC. Its translation: CASSQGGGAGGRGYTF. This chain links TRBV4-2 with TRBJ1-2; TRBD1 aligns across 7 bases. Trimming at V came to 1 base and at J to 7 bases, leaving 12 bases not matched to a gene. The CDR3 has 16 amino acids. Germline CDR1 and CDR2: LGHNA and YNFKEQ.

This rearrangement joins TRBV29-1 to TRBJ2-5, with 13 bases aligning to TRBD2. V lost 7 bases and J lost 7; bases outside the gene matches: 12. The CDR3 consists of 15 residues. CDR1 SQVTM and CDR2 ANQGSEA come from the germline V gene. The CDR3 DNA follows: TGCAGCGGGGACCCCGGGACTAGCGGGGCGGGGACCCAGTACTTC. Translating it yields CSGDPGTSGAGTQYF.